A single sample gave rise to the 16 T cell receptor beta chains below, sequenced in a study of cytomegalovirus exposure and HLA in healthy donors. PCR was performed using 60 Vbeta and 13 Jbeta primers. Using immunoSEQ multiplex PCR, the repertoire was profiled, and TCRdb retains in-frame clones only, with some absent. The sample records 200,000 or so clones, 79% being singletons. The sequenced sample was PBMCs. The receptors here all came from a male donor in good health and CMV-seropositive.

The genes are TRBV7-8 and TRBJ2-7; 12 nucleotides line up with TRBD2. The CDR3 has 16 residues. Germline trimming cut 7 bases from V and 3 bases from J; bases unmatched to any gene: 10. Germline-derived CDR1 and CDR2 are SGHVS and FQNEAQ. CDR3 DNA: TGTGCCAGCACTTCTAGCGGGGGGGCTGGGGGCTACGAGCAGTACTTC. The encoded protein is CASTSSGGAGGYEQYF.

The CDR3 is CASTRIDSPNTEAFF. CDR3 in DNA: TGTGCCAGTACCCGAATAGATTCACCGAACACTGAAGCTTTCTTT. The rearrangement links TRBV19 to TRBJ1-1; D call uncertain. V was cut by 7 bases and J by 1 base, with 16 bases left in between. The CDR3 contains 15 residues. Per the germline V gene, CDR1 is LNHDA and CDR2 is SQIVND (reference sequence).

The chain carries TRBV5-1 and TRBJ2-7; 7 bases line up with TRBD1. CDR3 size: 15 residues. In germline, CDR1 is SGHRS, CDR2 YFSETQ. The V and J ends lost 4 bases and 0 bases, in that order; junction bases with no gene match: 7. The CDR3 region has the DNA TGCGCCAGCAGCCTCCAAGGGACAGCCTCCTACGAGCAGTACTTC. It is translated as CASSLQGTASYEQYF.

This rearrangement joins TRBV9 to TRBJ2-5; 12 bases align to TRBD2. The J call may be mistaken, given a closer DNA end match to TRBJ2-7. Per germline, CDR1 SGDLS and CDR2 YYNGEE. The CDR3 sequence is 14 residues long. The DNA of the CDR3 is TGTGCCAGCAGCGCTAGCGGGGGGGCGTACGAGCAGTACTTC. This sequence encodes CASSASGGAYEQYF.

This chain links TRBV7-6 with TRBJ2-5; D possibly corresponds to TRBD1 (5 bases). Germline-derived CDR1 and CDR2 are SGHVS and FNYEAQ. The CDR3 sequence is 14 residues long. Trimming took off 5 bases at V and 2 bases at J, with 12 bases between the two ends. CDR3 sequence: CASSGDTGQETQYF. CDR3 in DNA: TGTGCCAGCAGCGGTGACACAGGTCAAGAGACCCAGTACTTC. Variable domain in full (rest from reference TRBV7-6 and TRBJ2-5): GAGVSQSPRYKVTKRGQDVALRCDPISGHVSLYWYRQALGQGPEFLTYFNYEAQQDKSGLPNDRFSAERPEGSISTLTIQRTEQRDSAMYRCASSGDTGQETQYFGPGTRLLVL.

The CDR3 is CAISESIRDGYTF. The CDR3 region has the DNA TGTGCCATCAGTGAGTCGATACGGGATGGCTACACCTTC. This sequence joins TRBV10-3 and TRBJ1-2; unclear D gene. Germline CDR1 reads ENHRY; CDR2 reads SYGVKD. The length of the CDR3 is 13 residues. V shed 0 bases and J shed 6 bases, with 8 bases lying between them.

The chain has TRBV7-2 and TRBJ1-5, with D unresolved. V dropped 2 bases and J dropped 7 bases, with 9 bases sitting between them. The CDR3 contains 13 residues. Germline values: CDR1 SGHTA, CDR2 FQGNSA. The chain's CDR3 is CASSLLGRQPQHF. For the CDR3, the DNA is TGTGCCAGCAGCTTACTCGGGAGACAGCCCCAGCATTTT.

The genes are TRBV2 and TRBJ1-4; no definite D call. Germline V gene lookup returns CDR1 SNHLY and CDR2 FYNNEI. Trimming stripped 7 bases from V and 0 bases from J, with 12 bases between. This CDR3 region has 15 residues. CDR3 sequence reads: CASKNFRATNEKLFF. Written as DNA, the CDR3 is TGTGCCAGCAAAAATTTCCGGGCAACTAATGAAAAACTGTTTTTT.

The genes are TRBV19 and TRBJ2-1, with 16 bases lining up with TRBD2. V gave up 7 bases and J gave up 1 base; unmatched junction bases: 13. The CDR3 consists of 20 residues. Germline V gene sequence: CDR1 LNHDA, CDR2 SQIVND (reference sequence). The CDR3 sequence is CASTGGGLAGGGRSYNEQFF. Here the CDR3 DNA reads TGTGCCAGTACCGGGGGGGGACTAGCGGGAGGGGGAAGATCCTACAATGAGCAGTTCTTC.

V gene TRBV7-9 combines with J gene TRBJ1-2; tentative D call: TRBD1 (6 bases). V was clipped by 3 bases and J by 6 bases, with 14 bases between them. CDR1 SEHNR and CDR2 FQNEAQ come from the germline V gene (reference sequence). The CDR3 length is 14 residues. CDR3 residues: CASSFRDTRNGYTF. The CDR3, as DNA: TGTGCCAGCAGCTTTAGGGACACCCGGAATGGCTACACCTTC.

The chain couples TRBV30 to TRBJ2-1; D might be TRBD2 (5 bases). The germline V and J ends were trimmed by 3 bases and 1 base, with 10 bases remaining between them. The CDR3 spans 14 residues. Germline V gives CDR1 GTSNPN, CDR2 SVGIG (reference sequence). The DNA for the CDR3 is TGTGCCTGGAGGCGGGCGGGTTCCTACAATGAGCAGTTCTTC. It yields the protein CAWRRAGSYNEQFF.

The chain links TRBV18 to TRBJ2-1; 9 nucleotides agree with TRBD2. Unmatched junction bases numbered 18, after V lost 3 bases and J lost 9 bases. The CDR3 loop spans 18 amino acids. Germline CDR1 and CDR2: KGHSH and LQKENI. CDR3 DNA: TGTGCCAGCTCACCTCTGACTAGCGGAACCCTCTCCTCTGGTGAGCAGTTCTTC. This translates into CASSPLTSGTLSSGEQFF.

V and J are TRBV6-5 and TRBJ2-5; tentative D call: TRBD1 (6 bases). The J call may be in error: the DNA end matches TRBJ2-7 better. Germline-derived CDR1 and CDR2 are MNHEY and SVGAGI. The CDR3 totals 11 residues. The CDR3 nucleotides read TGTGCCAGCAGTATCAGGGGCGAGCAGTACTTC. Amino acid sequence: CASSIRGEQYF.

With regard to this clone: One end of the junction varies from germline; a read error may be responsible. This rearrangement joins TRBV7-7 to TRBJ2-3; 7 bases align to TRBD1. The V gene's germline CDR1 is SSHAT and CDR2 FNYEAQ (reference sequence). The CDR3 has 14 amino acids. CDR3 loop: CASSLGQGADTQYF. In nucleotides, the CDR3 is TGTGCTAGCAGCTTAGGCCAGGGGGCAGATACGCAGTATTTT.

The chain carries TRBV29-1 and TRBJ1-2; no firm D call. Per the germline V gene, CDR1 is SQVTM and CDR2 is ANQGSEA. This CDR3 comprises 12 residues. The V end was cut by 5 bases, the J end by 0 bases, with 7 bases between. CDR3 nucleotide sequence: TGCAGCGTTACAGCACCTAACTATGGCTACACCTTC. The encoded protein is CSVTAPNYGYTF.

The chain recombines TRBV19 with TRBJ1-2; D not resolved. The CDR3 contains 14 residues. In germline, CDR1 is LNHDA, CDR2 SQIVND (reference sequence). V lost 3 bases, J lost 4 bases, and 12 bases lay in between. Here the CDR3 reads CASSILQVGYGYTF. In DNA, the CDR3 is TGTGCCAGTAGTATCCTCCAGGTCGGCTATGGCTACACCTTC.